These T cell receptor beta chains were read from a single sample in a study of blood T cell repertoires in COVID-19. Sequencing was performed with immunoSEQ multiplex PCR; in TCRdb, only in-frame clones are kept and a portion is missing. Here the sample spans some 300,000 clones, 85% to 90% being singletons. Sequenced input: peripheral blood. All receptors derive from an older man with acute or convalescent COVID-19. The CDR3 runs from the conserved cysteine through the conserved F or W. A D gene is named only where the DNA matches it firmly. Only some rows state a clone size, as once, few, many or a class for expanded clones.

TRBJ1-1,.,TRBV6-5,.,TGTGCCAGCAGGGGGCGAGCCACTGAAGCTTTCTTT,CASRGRATEAFF
TRBJ1-4,.,TRBV7-8,.,TGTGCCAGCAGCCCGGGGGGGAAGGCGGACGTCGAAAAACTGTTTTTT,CASSPGGKADVEKLFF
TRBJ2-5,.,TRBV5-6,.,TGTGCCAGCAGCTTGGTCGTGCCGCGCAAAGAGACCCAGTACTTC,CASSLVVPRKETQYF
TRBJ1-6,TRBD1,TRBV10-3,.,TGTGCCACAACGGACAGGGGGTACTATAATTCACCCCTCCACTTT,CATTDRGYYNSPLHF
TRBJ2-7,.,TRBV6-5,once,TGTGCCAGCAGTTCCCGGACACTTTCCCTCTACGAGCAGTACTTC,CASSSRTLSLYEQYF
TRBJ2-2,TRBD1,TRBV5-1,.,TGCGCCAGCAGCTTGGCCCCCCCGGGACAGGGTTCCGGGGAGCTGTTTTTT,CASSLAPPGQGSGELFF
TRBJ1-5,.,TRBV28,.,TGTGCCAGCAGTTTAGGGGGGATTAATCAGCCCCAGCATTTT,CASSLGGINQPQHF
TRBJ2-7,.,TRBV7-9,.,TGTGCCAGCAGCTTAGACAGGGCCTACGAGCAGTACTTC,CASSLDRAYEQYF
TRBJ2-7,TRBD2,TRBV18,.,TGTGCCAGCTCACCGACCGGGGGGACCTACGAGCAGTACTTC,CASSPTGGTYEQYF
TRBJ2-5,.,TRBV20-1,.,TGCAGTGCTAATCGGGAGACCCAGTACTTC,CSANRETQYF
TRBJ1-1,.,TRBV12-1,once,TGTGCCAGCAGCTTGAGGCCCTCCGTTGGCTGTGACTACACTGAAGCTTTCTTT,CASSLRPSVGCDYTEAFF
TRBJ1-1,TRBD1,TRBV19,.,TGTGCCAGTAGTAGTCGACAGGGAGAAGCTTTCTTT,CASSSRQGEAFF
TRBJ1-5,.,TRBV28,.,TGTGCCAGCAGGTATGGGGGACATAGAAATCAGCCCCAGCATTTT,CASRYGGHRNQPQHF
TRBJ1-1,.,TRBV6-1,.,TGTGCCAGCAGTGAACAAAGTCGGGGGGGTGTAGCTTTCTTT,CASSEQSRGGVAFF
TRBJ1-1,.,TRBV7-9,.,TGTGCCAGCAGCCGCGCGGTAGAAGACACTGAAGCTTTCTTT,CASSRAVEDTEAFF
TRBJ1-2,.,TRBV27,few,TGTGCCAGCAGTGCCGCAGGGAACTATGGCTACACCTTC,CASSAAGNYGYTF
TRBJ1-2,.,TRBV20-1,once,TGCAGTGCCCTTACAGGGCATGGCTACACCTTC,CSALTGHGYTF
TRBJ2-1,.,TRBV9,.,TGTGCCAGCAGCGTAGGGCAAATGGGAGAAATGTTCTTC,CASSVGQMGEMFF
TRBJ1-5,TRBD1,TRBV6-6,.,TGTGCCAGCAGAGACGAGGGGGCAAGAGATCAGCCCCAGCATTTT,CASRDEGARDQPQHF
TRBJ1-1,.,TRBV27,.,TGTGCCAGCAGTTTAGGGAGGGTCATGAACACTGAAGCTTTCTTT,CASSLGRVMNTEAFF
TRBJ2-6,.,TRBV11-2,.,TGTGCCAGCAGTTGGGAGGCCGGCACTAGCTCTGGGGCCAACGTCCTGACTTTC,CASSWEAGTSSGANVLTF
TRBJ1-1,.,TRBV3-1/TRBV3-2,.,TGTGCCAGCAGCCCTTCCAGGATGAACACTGAAGCTTTCTTT,CASSPSRMNTEAFF
TRBJ1-2,.,TRBV4-2,.,TGTGCCAGCAGCCAAGACAGGGATGATGGCTACACCTTC,CASSQDRDDGYTF
TRBJ1-2,.,TRBV4-2,.,TGTGCCAGCAGCCAAGAGGCCAGGGGTCCCTACTATGGCTACACCTTC,CASSQEARGPYYGYTF
TRBJ2-5,.,TRBV5-1,few,TGCGCCAGCAGCTTGGAGGGGGAAGAGACCCAGTACTTC,CASSLEGEETQYF
TRBJ2-1,TRBD2,TRBV9,once,TGTGCCAGCAGCGAACTTAGCGGGGCCACGCGGGGTAGTGAGCAGTTCTTC,CASSELSGATRGSEQFF
TRBJ1-2,.,TRBV3-1/TRBV3-2,.,TGTGCCAGCAGCCAAGAAAGGTTTCAGGGCTATGGCTACACCTTC,CASSQERFQGYGYTF
TRBJ2-5,.,TRBV18,.,TGTGCCAGCTCACCACCATCCGGGCGAGGGGGCCAAGAGACCCAGTACTTC,CASSPPSGRGGQETQYF
TRBJ1-5,.,TRBV29-1,.,TGCAGCGTTGGAGGGTGGGGCAATCAGCCCCAGCATTTT,CSVGGWGNQPQHF
TRBJ2-5,.,TRBV6-5,.,TGTGCCAGCAGTTACCCGCTGGGGGGGGCCGAGACCCAGTACTTC,CASSYPLGGAETQYF
TRBJ2-2,.,TRBV28,.,TGTGCCAGCAGGACGACAGGAACTAAGAACACCGGGGAGCTGTTTTTT,CASRTTGTKNTGELFF
TRBJ1-5,.,TRBV18,many,TGTGCCAGCTCCTCCGGACAGTCGAGCAATCAGCCCCAGCATTTT,CASSSGQSSNQPQHF
TRBJ2-3,.,TRBV7-9,few,TGTGCCAGCAGCTCACGAGGAGACAGCACAGATACGCAGTATTTT,CASSSRGDSTDTQYF
TRBJ2-7,TRBD1,TRBV28,.,TGTGCCAGCAGACCTACAGGGGGCCCCACCTACGAGCAGTACTTC,CASRPTGGPTYEQYF
TRBJ2-3,TRBD2,TRBV11-2,.,TGTGCCAGCAGCTCGGGACTAGCGGGACGTACGCAGTATTTT,CASSSGLAGRTQYF